This T cell receptor (beta chain) was recorded in a study of T cell responses to AZD1222 COVID-19 vaccine. Study at large: Second-dose intervals of approximately 4 or approximately 12 weeks were pooled. Study-wide points: A mostly white British donor set with more females was recruited, and clonal diversity was possibly underestimated.

Trimming stripped 2 bases from V and 8 bases from J, with 9 bases between. Germline CDR1 reads MRHNA; CDR2 reads SNTAGT. The CDR3 has 12 residues. As to this clone: Antigen unknown.

Clones were sequenced by immunoSEQ multiplex PCR, and TCRdb holds only the in-frame ones, with some missing. The sample includes roughly 91,000 clones, 87% of them seen just once. The chain uses TRBV6-4 and TRBJ1-2; no clear D. The sequenced sample was peripheral blood, obtained on day 0 of AZD1222 vaccination. This clonotype was sampled from an adult in good health. The CDR3 DNA reads TGTGCCAGCAGTGACGATGGTCGGGGCTACACCTTC. It is translated as CASSDDGRGYTF.